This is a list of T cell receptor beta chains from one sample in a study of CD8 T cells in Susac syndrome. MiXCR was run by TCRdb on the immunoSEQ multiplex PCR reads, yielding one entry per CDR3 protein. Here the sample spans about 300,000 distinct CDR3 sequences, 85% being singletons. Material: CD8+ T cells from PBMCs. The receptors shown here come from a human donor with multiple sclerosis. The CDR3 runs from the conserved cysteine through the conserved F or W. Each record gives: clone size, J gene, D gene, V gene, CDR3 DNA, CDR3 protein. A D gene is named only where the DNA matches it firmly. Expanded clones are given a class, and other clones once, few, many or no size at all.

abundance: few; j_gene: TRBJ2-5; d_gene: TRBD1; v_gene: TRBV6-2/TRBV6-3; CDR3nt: TGTGCCAGCAGTTACCCCGGGACAGGGAGAGAGACCCAGTACTTC; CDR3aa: CASSYPGTGRETQYF
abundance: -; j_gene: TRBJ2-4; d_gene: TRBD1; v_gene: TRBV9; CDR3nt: TGTGCCAGCAGCGAATCAGGGGGCTGGGACATTCAGTACTTC; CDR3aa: CASSESGGWDIQYF
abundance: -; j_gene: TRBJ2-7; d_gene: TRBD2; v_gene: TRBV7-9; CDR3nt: TGTGCCAGCAGCTTAGGCGGGGGTAGCGGAAGGGGCCCCTACGAGCAGTACTTC; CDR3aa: CASSLGGGSGRGPYEQYF
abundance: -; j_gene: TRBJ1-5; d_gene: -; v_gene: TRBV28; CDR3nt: TGTGCCAGCAGTTTAAGGCAGGGCCAGCCCCAGCATTTT; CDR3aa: CASSLRQGQPQHF
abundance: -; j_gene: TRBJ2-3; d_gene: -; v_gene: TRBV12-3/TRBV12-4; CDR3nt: TGTGCCAGCAGTTTGGTTGGGATCCCTAGCACAGATACGCAGTATTTT; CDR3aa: CASSLVGIPSTDTQYF
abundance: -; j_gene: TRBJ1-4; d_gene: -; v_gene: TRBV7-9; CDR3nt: TGTGCCAGCAGCTTAGGCCAAGGACAAGCGTTTTTT; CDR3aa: CASSLGQGQAFF
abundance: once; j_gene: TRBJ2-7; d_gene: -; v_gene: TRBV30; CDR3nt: TGTGCCTGGAGCGGTACGGGGAACGAGCAGTACTTC; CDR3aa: CAWSGTGNEQYF
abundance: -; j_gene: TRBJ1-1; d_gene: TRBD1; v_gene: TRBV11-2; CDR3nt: TGTGCCAGCAGCGACAGGGTTGGCACTGAAGCTTTCTTT; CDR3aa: CASSDRVGTEAFF
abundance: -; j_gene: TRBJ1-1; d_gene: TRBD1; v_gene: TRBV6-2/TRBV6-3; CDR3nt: TGTGCCAGCAGGAGGATCCAACAGGGGCGAAAGGCTTTCTTT; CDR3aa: CASRRIQQGRKAFF
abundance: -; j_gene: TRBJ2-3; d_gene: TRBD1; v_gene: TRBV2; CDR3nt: TGTGCCAGCAGTGGGACAGGGGGCAACACAGATACGCAGTATTTT; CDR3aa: CASSGTGGNTDTQYF
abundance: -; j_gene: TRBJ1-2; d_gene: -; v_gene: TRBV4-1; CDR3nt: TGCGCCAGCAGCCAAGTCGGACACTATGGCTACACCTTC; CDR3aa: CASSQVGHYGYTF
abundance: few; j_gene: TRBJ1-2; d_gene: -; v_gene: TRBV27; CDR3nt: TGTGCCAGCAGTTTATATGGGCGGGGCTACACCTTC; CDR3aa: CASSLYGRGYTF
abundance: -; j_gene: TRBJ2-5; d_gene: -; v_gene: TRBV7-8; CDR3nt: TGTGCCAGCAGCTTAGTGGAAGAGACCCAGTACTTC; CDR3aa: CASSLVEETQYF
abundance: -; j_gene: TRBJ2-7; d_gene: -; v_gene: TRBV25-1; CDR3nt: TGTGCCAGCAGTGAAGGGGGACGTACCTACGAGCAGTACTTC; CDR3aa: CASSEGGRTYEQYF
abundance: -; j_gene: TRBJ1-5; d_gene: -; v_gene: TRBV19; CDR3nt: TGTGCCAGTAGGCTCCCTTCCGCACCCGATAGCAATCAGCCCCAGCATTTT; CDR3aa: CASRLPSAPDSNQPQHF
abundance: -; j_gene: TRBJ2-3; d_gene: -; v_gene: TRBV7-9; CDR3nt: TGTGCCAGCAGCTTACTGGGGTCAGATACGCAGTATTTT; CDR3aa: CASSLLGSDTQYF
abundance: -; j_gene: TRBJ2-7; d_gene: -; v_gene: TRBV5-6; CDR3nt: TGTGCCAGCAGCTTGGACAGGAGCTCCTACGAGCAGTACTTC; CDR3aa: CASSLDRSSYEQYF
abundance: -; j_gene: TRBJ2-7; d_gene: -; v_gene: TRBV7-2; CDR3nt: TGTGCCAGCAGCTCCAACCTAGAGGTATACGAGCAGTACTTC; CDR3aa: CASSSNLEVYEQYF
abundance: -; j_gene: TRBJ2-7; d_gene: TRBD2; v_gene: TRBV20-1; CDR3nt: TGCAGTGCTCCCCGCCCGGCGGGAGTATACGAGCAGTACTTC; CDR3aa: CSAPRPAGVYEQYF
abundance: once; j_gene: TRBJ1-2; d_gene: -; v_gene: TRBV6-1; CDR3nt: TGTGCCAGCACCCCCGGCGCAGGGGTCTATGGCTACACCTTC; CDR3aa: CASTPGAGVYGYTF
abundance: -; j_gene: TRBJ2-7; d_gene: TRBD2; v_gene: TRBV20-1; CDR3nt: TGCAGTGCTACCTCACCAGCGGGAAGCGATTACGAGCAGTACTTC; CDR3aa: CSATSPAGSDYEQYF
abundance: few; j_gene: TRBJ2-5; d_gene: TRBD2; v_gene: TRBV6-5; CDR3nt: TGTGCCAGCAGTTACTCCCGGGACTACCGCGGACAAGAGACCCAGTACTTC; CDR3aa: CASSYSRDYRGQETQYF
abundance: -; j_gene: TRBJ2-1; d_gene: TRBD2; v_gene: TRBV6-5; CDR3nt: TGTGCCAGCAGTTACTTGTCGACTAGCGGGAGGGCCCAGAATGAGCAGTTCTTC; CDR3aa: CASSYLSTSGRAQNEQFF
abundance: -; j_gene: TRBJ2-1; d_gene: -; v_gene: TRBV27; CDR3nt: TGTGCCAGCATTGGAGGGTACAATGAGCAGTTCTTC; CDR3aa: CASIGGYNEQFF
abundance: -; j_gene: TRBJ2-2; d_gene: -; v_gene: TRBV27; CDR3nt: TGTGCCAGCAGTTCCTCCGTGAACACCGGGGAGCTGTTTTTT; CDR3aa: CASSSSVNTGELFF
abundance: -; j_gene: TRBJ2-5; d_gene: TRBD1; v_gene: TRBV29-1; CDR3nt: TGCAGCGCAGACCGGGACAGGGGCGAAGAGACCCAGTACTTC; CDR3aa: CSADRDRGEETQYF
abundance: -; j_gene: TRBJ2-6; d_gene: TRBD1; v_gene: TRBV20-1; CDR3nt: TGCAGTGCTAGAGACCTCGGACAGGGAAGAGTAGCAGGGGCCAACGTCCTGACTTTC; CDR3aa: CSARDLGQGRVAGANVLTF
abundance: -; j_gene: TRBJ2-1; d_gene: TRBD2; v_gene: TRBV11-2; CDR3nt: TGTGCCAGCAGCTTAGCGGTGGGACTAATTAATGAGCAGTTCTTC; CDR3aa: CASSLAVGLINEQFF
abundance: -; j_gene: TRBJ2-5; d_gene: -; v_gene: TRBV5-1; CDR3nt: TGCGCCAGCAGCCGAGGGGTTGGGGAGACCCAGTACTTC; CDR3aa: CASSRGVGETQYF
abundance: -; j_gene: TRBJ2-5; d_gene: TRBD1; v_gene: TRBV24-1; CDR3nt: TGTGCCACCAGTGACCCTGCCGGGACAGGGCGGGAGACCCAGTACTTC; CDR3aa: CATSDPAGTGRETQYF
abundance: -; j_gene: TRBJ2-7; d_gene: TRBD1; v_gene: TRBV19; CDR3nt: TGTGCCAGCACCGGGACAGGCTACGAGCAGTACTTC; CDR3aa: CASTGTGYEQYF
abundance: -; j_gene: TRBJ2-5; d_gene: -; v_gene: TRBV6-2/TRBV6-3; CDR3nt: TGTGCCAGCGGTTCGGGCTGGGAGACCCAGTACTTC; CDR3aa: CASGSGWETQYF
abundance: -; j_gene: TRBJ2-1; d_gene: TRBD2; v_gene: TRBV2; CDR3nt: TGTGCCAGCAGTGAATCTATGCGGGAGATCGGACGGACTGAGCAGTTCTTC; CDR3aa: CASSESMREIGRTEQFF
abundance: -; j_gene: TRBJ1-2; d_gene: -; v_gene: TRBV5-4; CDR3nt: TGTGCCAGCAGCTTTTCTTCCCCGATCATCTATGGCTACACCTTC; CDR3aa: CASSFSSPIIYGYTF
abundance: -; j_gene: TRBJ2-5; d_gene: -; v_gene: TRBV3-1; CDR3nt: TGTGCCAGCAGCCACCGACCGACGGGACAAAGGCGAGAGACCCAGTACTTC; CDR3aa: CASSHRPTGQRRETQYF
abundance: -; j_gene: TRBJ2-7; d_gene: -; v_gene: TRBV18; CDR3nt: TGTGCCAGCTCATTCCGGTCACAGCCCTCCTACGAGCAGTACTTC; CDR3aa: CASSFRSQPSYEQYF
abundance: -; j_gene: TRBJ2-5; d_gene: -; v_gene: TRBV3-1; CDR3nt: TGTGCCAGCAGCCAAGGTTTACGTGGAGGGGGCCCTGAAGAGACCCAGTACTTC; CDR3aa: CASSQGLRGGGPEETQYF
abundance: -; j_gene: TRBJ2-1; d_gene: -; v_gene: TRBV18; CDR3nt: TGTGCCAGCTCACCCCGAGAGGGACTGCACAATGAGCAGTTCTTC; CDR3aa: CASSPREGLHNEQFF
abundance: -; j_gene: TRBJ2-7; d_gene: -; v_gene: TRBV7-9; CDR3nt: TGTGCCAGCAGCGCACCTACCTCTAGCAATTCTTACGAGCAGTACTTC; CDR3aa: CASSAPTSSNSYEQYF
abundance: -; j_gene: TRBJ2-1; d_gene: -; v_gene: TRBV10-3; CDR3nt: TGTGCCATCAGTGAAAGCAACGATTACAATGAGCAGTTCTTC; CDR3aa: CAISESNDYNEQFF
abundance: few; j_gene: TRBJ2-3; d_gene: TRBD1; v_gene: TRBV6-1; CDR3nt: TGTGCCAGCAGTCAGAAAGGGGGCACAGCAGATACGCAGTATTTT; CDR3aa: CASSQKGGTADTQYF
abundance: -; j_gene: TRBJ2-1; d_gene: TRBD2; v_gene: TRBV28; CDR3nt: TGTGCCAGCTTGGGGTTCAGCGGGAGCTCCTACAATGAGCAGTTCTTC; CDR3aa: CASLGFSGSSYNEQFF
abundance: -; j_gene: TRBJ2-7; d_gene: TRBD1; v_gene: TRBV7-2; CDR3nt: TGTGCCAGCAGCTTAGTCTACAGGGGGGACGAGCAGTACTTC; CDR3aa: CASSLVYRGDEQYF
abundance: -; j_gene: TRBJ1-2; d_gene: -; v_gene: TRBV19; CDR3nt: TGTGCCAGTAGTATAACGAGTAGGTATGGCTACACCTTC; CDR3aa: CASSITSRYGYTF
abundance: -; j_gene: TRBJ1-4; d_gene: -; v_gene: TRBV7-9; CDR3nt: TGTGCCAGCAGCTTTACGTCCATAATTCGGGCTAATGAAAAACTGTTTTTT; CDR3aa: CASSFTSIIRANEKLFF
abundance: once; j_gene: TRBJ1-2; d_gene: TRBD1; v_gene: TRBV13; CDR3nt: TGTGCCAGCAGCTTAGCGGGCTACCGGGACAGGGGGCCCCTCGAGGAGTATGGCTACACCTTC; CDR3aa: CASSLAGYRDRGPLEEYGYTF
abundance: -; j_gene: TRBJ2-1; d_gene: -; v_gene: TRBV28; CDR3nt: TGTGCCAGCAGTCTTTTGACGGATGAGCAGTTCTTC; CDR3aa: CASSLLTDEQFF
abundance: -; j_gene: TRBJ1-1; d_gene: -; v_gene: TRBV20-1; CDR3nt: TGCAGTGCTGAACGGGGGGTTAGGCTTGAAGCTTTCTTT; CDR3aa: CSAERGVRLEAFF
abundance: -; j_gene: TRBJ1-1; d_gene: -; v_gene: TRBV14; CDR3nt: TGTGCCAGCAGCCAGATACAGGAGAACACTGAAGCTTTCTTT; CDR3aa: CASSQIQENTEAFF
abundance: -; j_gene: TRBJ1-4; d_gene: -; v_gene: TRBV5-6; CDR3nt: TGTGCCAGCAGCTGGGGGACTGCAACTAATGAAAAACTGTTTTTT; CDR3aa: CASSWGTATNEKLFF
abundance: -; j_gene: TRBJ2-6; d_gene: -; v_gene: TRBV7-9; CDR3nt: TGTGCCAGCAGCTTAACCTACAGGACCCTCTCTGGGGCCAACGTCCTGACTTTC; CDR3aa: CASSLTYRTLSGANVLTF
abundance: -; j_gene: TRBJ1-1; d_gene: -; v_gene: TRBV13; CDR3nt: TGTGCCAGCAGCGGGGGTCAGGACGGGAACACTGAAGCTTTCTTT; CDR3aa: CASSGGQDGNTEAFF
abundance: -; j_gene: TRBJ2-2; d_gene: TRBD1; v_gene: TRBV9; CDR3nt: TGTGCCAGCAGTCCAACAGGGGACACCGGGGAGCTGTTTTTT; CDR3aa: CASSPTGDTGELFF
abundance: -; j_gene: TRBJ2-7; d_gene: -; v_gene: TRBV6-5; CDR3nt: TGTGCCAGCACCCAGTTCGGGGCCAACGAGCAGTACTTC; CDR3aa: CASTQFGANEQYF
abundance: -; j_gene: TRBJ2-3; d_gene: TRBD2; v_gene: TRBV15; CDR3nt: TGTGCCACCAGCAGAGAGGGGAGGGGCACAGATACGCAGTATTTT; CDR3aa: CATSREGRGTDTQYF